The sequence of this T cell receptor (beta chain) was determined in a study of blood T cell repertoires in COVID-19 (dated by TCRdb to 2018 to 2021). Regarding the research as a whole: The collaborator samples originated in the United States, Italy and Spain and spanned the acute and convalescent phases of COVID-19. The repertoires were made available in a free public database intended to serve as a resource for research on the immune response to SARS-CoV-2. The samples were drawn from the first 160 participants of the ongoing ImmuneRACE study and from over a thousand subjects provided by 6 global collaborators. Deeply sampled blood TCRbeta repertoires from subjects exposed to, actively infected with, or recovered from COVID-19 were included in the dataset. Where available, HLA class I and class II types were obtained from metadata supplied by the sample provider rather than from assay-based typing. Sample metadata almost always included a de-identified subject ID, COVID-19 status, age in years and sex. The material from the prospective study consisted of cDNA or gDNA derived from T cells, B-cell-depleted T cells, or PBMCs.

Each collaborating institution followed its own protocols to collect whole blood in K2EDTA tubes. For TCRbeta analysis, collaborator samples were shipped as frozen whole blood, as isolated PBMCs, or as DNA extracted from either sample type. About this clone: The target of this receptor is not known. Per-base qualities were not stored, and no clone one base away is much larger.

The investigation overall reported the following: The quantity of clinical and demographic metadata differed by source and by participant and was supplied without curation.

TCRbeta CDR3 regions were amplified from genomic DNA by means of the immunoSEQ Assay, a bias-controlled multiplex PCR. The paper's processing steps were these. The number of nucleated cells in each sample was estimated from the amplification of reference gene primers within the assay. To quantify the absolute abundance of each unique TCRbeta CDR3 rearrangement, sequence reads were collapsed and filtered. For each sample, productive Simpson clonality was calculated as the square root of Simpson's diversity index across productive rearrangements. The table comes from immuneACCESS by way of TCRdb, which keeps in-frame sequences with V and J called. Part of the clones is missing from these tables; in studies checked, under half for an unresolved V gene and the rest for unknown reasons. The V and J calls and clone size were taken over from that table, and D and trimming were inferred from the DNA. In all, the sample holds more than 150,000 clones, and approximately 79% of those were seen once. The ten largest make up more than 25% of the sample.

V is clipped by 8 bases and J by 8 bases, and the sequence between their germline boundaries is 16 bases long. From the cysteine up to the phenylalanine, the CDR3 has a length of 13 residues. The CDR3 DNA has 39 bases and is translated from base 1. The germline V gene specifies ENHRY as CDR1 and SYGVKD as CDR2. The chain is encoded by TRBV10-3 joined to TRBJ2-1, with a tentative D gene TRBD1 over 7 matching bases. The sequence derives from a woman aged 70-85 years with acute or convalescent COVID-19. The sample taken for sequencing was peripheral blood. This receptor carries the CDR3 CAIQGGGRDEQFF. The DNA sequence reads TGTGCCATCCAGGGGGGAGGCAGGGATGAGCAGTTCTTC.